Below are 25 T cell receptor beta chains sequenced from a single sample in a study of Ad26.COV2.S vaccination and SARS-CoV-2 variants. Produced via immunoSEQ multiplex PCR; TCRdb's table is partial and in-frame only. The sample has around 340,000 clones, approximately 86% seen once. Described treatment: around 19 received Ad26.COV2.S at low or high dose, single or two shots; 5 received placebo; per-sample allocation not given. Day 63 after the first injection of vaccine or placebo was the sampling time. Sample: peripheral blood, taken in a trial of Ad26.COV2.S vaccine versus placebo. The receptor set was obtained from a person aged 18-65 years who received the Ad26.COV2.S COVID-19 vaccine or a placebo.

J is TRBJ1-2 and V is TRBV4-1; D gene unclear. This CDR3 is 18 amino acids long. The germline V and J ends were trimmed by 0 bases and 5 bases, with 22 bases remaining between them. Germline CDR1 MGHRA, CDR2 YSYEKL. The CDR3 nucleotides are TGCGCCAGCAGCCAAGATATGGCAAGAGCCCGAACTCAATATGGCTACACCTTC. It yields the protein CASSQDMARARTQYGYTF.

This chain joins TRBV5-4 and TRBJ2-1, with 8 nucleotides matching TRBD2. With 5 bases clipped from V and 1 base from J, the junction kept 5 bases outside the gene matches. The CDR3 is 15 residues long. In germline, CDR1 is SGHNT, CDR2 YYREEE (reference sequence). CDR3: CASSSTSASYNEQFF. In DNA form, the CDR3 reads TGTGCCAGCAGTTCGACTAGCGCGTCCTACAATGAGCAGTTCTTC.

V and J are TRBV28 and TRBJ2-6; 7 bases line up with TRBD1. Unmatched junction bases numbered 2, after V lost 0 bases and J lost 0 bases. CDR3 length equals 17 residues. Germline V gene data show CDR1 as MDHEN and CDR2 as SYDVKM. CDR3 sequence (DNA): TGTGCCAGCAGTTTATGGGACAGGCGCTCTGGGGCCAACGTCCTGACTTTC. Protein product: CASSLWDRRSGANVLTF.

V usage is TRBV27 and J usage is TRBJ2-5, with D uncertain. Trimming took 0 bases from V and 7 from J, leaving 12 bases between them. Germline values: CDR1 MNHEY, CDR2 SMNVEV (reference sequence). CDR3 size: 14 residues. The CDR3 sequence: CASSLSPEFGTQYF. CDR3 nucleotides: TGTGCCAGCAGTTTATCGCCTGAGTTTGGGACCCAGTACTTC.

The chain uses TRBV12-3 or TRBV12-4 and TRBJ2-7, with D unresolved. The CDR3 runs to 12 residues. The V and J ends lost 6 bases and 6 bases respectively, with 12 bases between them. CDR3: CASRQHLGEQYF. The CDR3 bases are TGTGCCAGCAGGCAACACCTGGGCGAGCAGTACTTC.

V is TRBV11-2 and J is TRBJ2-1, with 9 positions matching TRBD2. Trimming removed 5 bases from V and 8 bases from J; junction bases left unmatched: 10. CDR1 SGHAT and CDR2 FQNNGV come from the germline V gene. The CDR3 has 15 residues. CDR3 sequence reads: CASSPRVAGVHEQFF. CDR3 DNA sequence: TGTGCCAGCAGCCCCCGGGTAGCGGGGGTTCATGAGCAGTTCTTC. The whole variable domain, filled in from reference TRBV11-2 and TRBJ2-1, reads EAGVAQSPRYKIIEKRQSVAFWCNPISGHATLYWYQQILGQGPKLLIQFQNNGVVDDSQLPKDRFSAERLKGVDSTLKIQPAKLEDSAVYLCASSPRVAGVHEQFFGPGTRLTVL.

The rearrangement uses TRBV19 and TRBJ2-7, with D uncertain. V lost 4 bases to trimming and J lost 4 bases, with 14 bases between them. The germline gives CDR1 LNHDA, CDR2 SQIVND (reference sequence). CDR3 length equals 14 residues. The CDR3 here is CASSTYVGVYEQYF. In DNA form, the CDR3 reads TGTGCCAGTAGTACCTACGTCGGAGTGTACGAGCAGTACTTC.

The genes are TRBV28 and TRBJ1-2; TRBD1 might be the D (5 bases). The V and J ends lost 6 bases and 0 bases respectively, with 23 bases between them. The CDR3 totals 18 residues. Germline values: CDR1 MDHEN, CDR2 SYDVKM. The CDR3 sequence is CASRNSGGVQQANYGYTF. Here the CDR3 DNA reads TGTGCCAGCAGGAACTCCGGGGGGGTTCAGCAAGCTAACTATGGCTACACCTTC.

The J gene is TRBJ2-6, the V gene TRBV5-6; D unclear. V was shortened by 1 base and J by 6 bases, with 8 bases between the two germline ends. CDR3 length: 14 residues. CDR1 and CDR2 (germline): SGHDT, YYEEEE. CDR3: CASSLPGPANVLTF. Here the CDR3 DNA reads TGTGCCAGCAGCTTGCCCGGACCGGCCAACGTCCTGACTTTC. The full variable domain, completed using reference TRBV5-6 and TRBJ2-6, is DAGVTQSPTHLIKTRGQQVTLRCSPKSGHDTVSWYQQALGQGPQFIFQYYEEEERQRGNFPDRFSGHQFPNYSSELNVNALLLGDSALYLCASSLPGPANVLTFGAGSRLTVL.

In DNA form, the CDR3 reads TGTGCCAGCAGCTACCAGAGGGGCTACGAGCAGTACTTC. Its protein product is CASSYQRGYEQYF. The gene calls are TRBV6-5 and TRBJ2-7; either TRBD1 or TRBD2 may supply D (5 bases each). Trimming shortened V by 6 bases and J by 3 bases, and 12 bases separated the two germline ends. Germline V CDR1 and CDR2: MNHEY, SVGAGI. This CDR3 is built from 13 residues.

Notes on this clone: This CDR3 is also generated by other DNA sequences in the sample. V is TRBV7-9 and J is TRBJ2-3; unclear D gene. The CDR3 contains 13 residues. The ends were cut back, 1 base at V and 0 bases at J, with 2 bases in the middle. Germline-derived CDR1 and CDR2 are SEHNR and FQNEAQ (reference sequence). The CDR3 DNA follows: TGTGCCAGCAGCTTAGGCAGCACAGATACGCAGTATTTT. Translated, it gives CASSLGSTDTQYF.

The rearrangement links TRBV9 to TRBJ2-2; 12 positions agree with TRBD2. This CDR3 comprises 17 residues. CDR1 is SGDLS and CDR2 is YYNGEE in the germline V gene. J gave up 2 bases and V 0 bases, and 2 bases lay outside the gene matches. The CDR3 spells CASSVGTSGVNTGELFF. In DNA form, the CDR3 reads TGTGCCAGCAGCGTAGGGACTAGCGGGGTCAACACCGGGGAGCTGTTTTTT.

CDR3 in amino acids: CASSLSGTTTQYF. The CDR3 nucleotides are TGTGCCAGCAGCTTAAGCGGGACCACGACCCAGTACTTC. The chain has TRBV7-3 and TRBJ2-5, with D possibly being TRBD2 (6 bases). The CDR3 consists of 13 residues. The V and J ends lost 1 base and 7 bases respectively, with 10 bases between them. Germline V CDR1 and CDR2: SGHTA, FQGTGA.

This rearrangement joins TRBV7-9 to TRBJ1-1; no clear D. Trimming took 0 bases from V and 4 from J, leaving 15 bases between them. The germline V gene encodes CDR1 SEHNR and CDR2 FQNEAQ (reference sequence). This CDR3 is 16 amino acids long. The CDR3 coding sequence is TGTGCCAGCAGCTTAGCGGTTTTGGGGTTTGTCACTGAAGCTTTCTTT. Amino acid sequence: CASSLAVLGFVTEAFF. The full variable domain, rest sourced from reference TRBV7-9 and TRBJ1-1, is DTGVSQNPRHKITKRGQNVTFRCDPISEHNRLYWYRQTLGQGPEFLTYFQNEAQLEKSRLLSDRFSAERPKGSFSTLEIQRTEQGDSAMYLCASSLAVLGFVTEAFFGQGTRLTVV.

The chain couples TRBV19 to TRBJ2-3; TRBD2 aligns across 10 bases. V shed 5 bases, J shed 1 base, and the junction held 6 bases outside the gene matches. The length of the CDR3 is 16 residues. Germline CDR1 is LNHDA and CDR2 is SQIVND (reference sequence). CDR3 loop: CASSPPLAGRTDTQYF. CDR3 DNA: TGTGCCAGTAGTCCACCACTAGCGGGGCGCACAGATACGCAGTATTTT.

A note on this clone: The same CDR3 arises from other DNA sequences in this sample as well. This sequence joins TRBV5-1 and TRBJ2-7; weak D call: TRBD2 (6 bases). Germline CDR1 SGHRS, CDR2 YFSETQ. V dropped 4 bases and J dropped 3 bases, with 8 bases sitting between them. This CDR3 comprises 12 residues. The CDR3 region has the DNA TGCGCCAGCAGCCTGGACTACTACGAGCAGTACTTC. Its protein is CASSLDYYEQYF. The whole variable domain, filled in from reference TRBV5-1 and TRBJ2-7, reads KAGVTQTPRYLIKTRGQQVTLSCSPISGHRSVSWYQQTPGQGLQFLFEYFSETQRNKGNFPGRFSGRQFSNSRSEMNVSTLELGDSALYLCASSLDYYEQYFGPGTRLTVT.

The chain links TRBV7-2 to TRBJ1-4; TRBD1 matches 8 bases. Germline V gene data show CDR1 as SGHTA and CDR2 as FQGNSA. Germline trimming cut 5 bases from V and 8 bases from J; bases unmatched to any gene: 10. The CDR3 runs to 15 residues. CDR3 coding DNA: TGTGCCAGCAGCCCCCTGGACAGGGTGGGCGAAAAACTGTTTTTT. This codes for CASSPLDRVGEKLFF.

The chain couples TRBV6-2 or TRBV6-3 to TRBJ2-1; the D is unclear. This CDR3 contains 16 residues. CDR1 and CDR2 from the germline V gene are MNHEY and SVGEGT. V was clipped by 2 bases and J by 8 bases, with 19 bases between them. As DNA, the CDR3 is TGTGCCAGCAGTTACCCCGAGGACGGGCCTCTCCATGAGCAGTTCTTC. Encoded protein: CASSYPEDGPLHEQFF.

The rearrangement joins TRBV7-2 to TRBJ2-7; no clear D gene. Germline V gene data show CDR1 as SGHTA and CDR2 as FQGNSA. V shed 1 base and J shed 3 bases, with 10 bases lying between them. The CDR3 is 14 residues long. The CDR3 coding sequence is TGTGCCAGCAGCTTAGAACACAGAAACTACGAGCAGTACTTC. Translation: CASSLEHRNYEQYF.

The V gene is TRBV19, the J gene TRBJ1-3; D is uncertain. This CDR3 is 13 amino acids long. The germline V gene encodes CDR1 LNHDA and CDR2 SQIVND (reference sequence). V lost 7 bases to trimming and J lost 2 bases, with 9 bases between them. The CDR3 spells CASTLSTGNTIYF. As DNA, the CDR3 is TGTGCCAGTACCCTTAGTACTGGAAACACCATATATTTT.

The chain recombines TRBV27 with TRBJ2-7; possibly TRBD2 for D (6 bases). CDR1 MNHEY and CDR2 SMNVEV come from the germline V gene (reference sequence). This CDR3 contains 13 residues. With 4 bases removed from V and 0 bases from J, the gap between germline ends came to 7 bases. The CDR3 reads CASSWGLSYEQYF. Written as DNA, the CDR3 is TGTGCCAGCAGTTGGGGACTCTCCTACGAGCAGTACTTC.

V usage is TRBV7-2 and J usage is TRBJ2-5; TRBD1 is a possible D gene (5 bases). The CDR3 length is 13 residues. V was cut by 5 bases and J by 5 bases, with 12 bases left in between. Germline V lookup: CDR1 SGHTA, CDR2 FQGNSA. This CDR3 reads CASSQNRRETQYF. The CDR3 DNA reads as TGTGCCAGCAGCCAAAACAGGCGGGAGACCCAGTACTTC.

This clone was seen once. The V and J genes are TRBV2 and TRBJ2-7; D is uncertain. V lost 7 bases and J lost 0, with 7 bases in between. Germline lookup yields CDR1 SNHLY and CDR2 FYNNEI. This CDR3 comprises 12 residues. Here the CDR3 DNA reads TGTGCCAGCAATGGGAACTCCTACGAGCAGTACTTC. Its protein is CASNGNSYEQYF.

The chain combines TRBV7-8 with TRBJ2-5, with 9 bases matching TRBD2. CDR3 length: 13 amino acids. The germline gives CDR1 SGHVS, CDR2 FQNEAQ. J lost 6 bases, V lost 7 bases, and 6 bases had no gene match. Here the CDR3 reads CASNLAGAKTQYF. CDR3 DNA: TGTGCCAGCAATTTAGCGGGGGCTAAGACCCAGTACTTC.

The chain carries TRBV6-6 and TRBJ1-1; D gene ambiguous. This CDR3 region has 11 residues. Germline values: CDR1 MNHNY, CDR2 SVGAGI (reference sequence). V was clipped by 7 bases and J by 5 bases, with 8 bases between them. CDR3 loop: CASKVGTEAFF. Here the CDR3 DNA reads TGTGCCAGCAAGGTGGGGACTGAAGCTTTCTTT.